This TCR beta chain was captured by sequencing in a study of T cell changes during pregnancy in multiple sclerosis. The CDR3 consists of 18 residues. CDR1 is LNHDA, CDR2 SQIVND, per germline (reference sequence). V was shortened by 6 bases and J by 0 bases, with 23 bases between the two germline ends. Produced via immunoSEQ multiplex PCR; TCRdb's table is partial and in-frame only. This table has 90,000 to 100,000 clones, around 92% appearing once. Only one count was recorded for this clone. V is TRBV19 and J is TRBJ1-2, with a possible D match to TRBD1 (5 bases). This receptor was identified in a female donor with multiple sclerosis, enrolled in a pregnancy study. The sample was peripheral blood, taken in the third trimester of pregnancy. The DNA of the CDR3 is TGTGCCAGTAGCCCGGGAGGCAGGGCCCTCAGAACTAACTATGGCTACACCTTC. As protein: CASSPGGRALRTNYGYTF.